One and the same sample provided the 22 T cell receptor beta chains below, sequenced in a study of molecular identifiers for immune sequencing clone quantification. In TCRdb, the PCR reads were re-called with MiXCR into one record per CDR3 protein. The table lists 60,000 to 80,000 distinct CDR3 sequences, around 20% of them singletons, with 1.5% to 1.8% in the top ten. The source material was naive CD8+ T cells from blood, with Jurkat cell RNA spiked in. Subset defined: FACS-sorted CD8+CD4-CCR7+CD45RA+ naive T cells. These receptors all come from a human donor in good health. Some libraries in this study had Jurkat cell RNA spiked in.

J is TRBJ2-1 and V is TRBV13; D remains unclear. This CDR3 is built from 13 residues. V lost 5 bases and J 9 bases, leaving 14 bases between the germline ends. In germline, CDR1 is PRHDT, CDR2 FYEKMQ (reference sequence). CDR3 amino acids: CASSLTSATEQFF. Written as DNA, the CDR3 is TGTGCCAGCAGCCTAACCTCTGCCACTGAGCAGTTCTTC.

This clonotype was recorded a few times. The genes are TRBV7-9 and TRBJ2-2; D uncertain. Between the trimmed V and J ends, which lost 5 bases and 7 bases, there was a span of 14 bases. The germline CDR1 and CDR2 sequences are SEHNR and FQNEAQ (reference sequence). This CDR3 is built from 14 residues. CDR3 protein: CASSGERVHGELFF. The CDR3 DNA reads as TGTGCCAGCAGCGGCGAGAGAGTTCACGGGGAGCTGTTTTTT.

This clonotype came up many times. The chain uses TRBV9 and TRBJ2-3; tentative D call: TRBD2 (6 bases). This CDR3 region has 17 residues. V was pared by 3 bases and J by 3 bases, with 20 bases between. CDR1 and CDR2 (germline): SGDLS, YYNGEE. The CDR3 loop reads CASSGAPGLTVTDTQYF. CDR3 coding DNA: TGTGCCAGCAGCGGAGCCCCTGGACTAACAGTGACAGATACGCAGTATTTT.

Comments on this clonotype: One end of the junction fails to match germline, which may point to a read error. The gene calls are TRBV11-3 and TRBJ2-3, with D possibly being TRBD2 (5 bases). CDR3 length: 14 residues. The V gene's germline CDR1 is SGHNT and CDR2 YENEEA. CDR3 protein: CASSFRGITDTQYF. CDR3 DNA: TGTGCCAGCAGCTTCCGGGGTATCACAGATACGCAGTACTTT.

As concerns this clonotype: With a much larger clone just one base away, this may be a read error. The CDR3 nucleotides read TGTGCCACCAGCCCGAGTTCTGAGGGAAACACCATATATTTT. Its translation is CATSPSSEGNTIYF. V and J are TRBV15 and TRBJ1-3; D unresolved. Germline V gene data show CDR1 as LNHNV and CDR2 as YYDKDF (reference sequence). The CDR3 covers 14 residues. V lost 5 bases, J lost 4 bases, and 12 bases lay in between.

The table lists this clonotype with many counts. The gene calls are TRBV5-6 and TRBJ1-1; D is unresolved. The germline V gene encodes CDR1 SGHDT and CDR2 YYEEEE. There are 15 residues in the CDR3. The ends were cut back, 0 bases at V and 1 base at J, with 10 bases in the middle. In DNA, the CDR3 is TGTGCCAGCAGCTTGGCCTACCAAACGAACACTGAAGCTTTCTTT. Translation: CASSLAYQTNTEAFF.

As concerns this clonotype: The conserved final phenylalanine or tryptophan is absent from the CDR3, which likely points to a read error. V and J are TRBV7-8 and TRBJ1-5; D gene ambiguous. The CDR3 contains 15 residues. From germline, CDR1 is SGHVS and CDR2 FQNEAQ. The ends were cut back, 4 bases at V and 0 bases at J, with 10 bases in the middle. The CDR3 nucleotides are TGTGCCAGCAGCTCGCCAGTTCATAGCAATCAGCCCCAGCATCTT. Translation gives CASSSPVHSNQPQHL.

This clonotype has ten or more counts. The chain has TRBV28 and TRBJ2-7, with 8 bases aligning to TRBD2. CDR3 size: 15 residues. Germline trimming cut 6 bases from V and 0 bases from J; bases unmatched to any gene: 7. Germline V lookup: CDR1 MDHEN, CDR2 SYDVKM. CDR3 bases: TGTGCCAGCAGGTCCCAGCGGGAGTACTCCTACGAGCAGTACTTC. Its protein product is CASRSQREYSYEQYF.

Regarding this clonotype: The junction does not match germline at one end; this may be a read error. V and J are TRBV2 and TRBJ2-3, with D perhaps matching TRBD1 (5 bases). The length of the CDR3 is 13 residues. Germline CDR1 reads SNHLY; CDR2 reads FYNNEI. For the CDR3, the DNA is TGTGCCAGCAGTGAAAGTGGGGCAGATACACAGAATTTT. Translated, it gives CASSESGADTQNF.

This clonotype has a single count. One base away lies a much larger clone, so this may be a sequencing read error. The rearrangement uses TRBV11-2 and TRBJ2-2, with D possibly being TRBD1 (6 bases). Germline V gene lookup returns CDR1 SGHAT and CDR2 FQNNGV. V was clipped by 5 bases and J by 0 bases, with 13 bases between them. The CDR3 runs 16 residues. The CDR3 sequence is CASSPYRQANTGELFF. The CDR3 DNA sequence: TGTGCCAGCAGCCCTTACAGACAGGCGAACACCGGGGAGCTGTTTTTT.

This clonotype has at least ten counts. This chain links TRBV12-3 or TRBV12-4 with TRBJ1-3; 8 bases map to TRBD1. The V and J ends lost 7 bases and 2 bases, in that order; junction bases with no gene match: 4. This CDR3 comprises 14 residues. The CDR3 nucleotides read TGTGCCAGCAACCCGACAGGGGCTGGAAACACCATATATTTT. As protein: CASNPTGAGNTIYF.

In its sample, this clonotype was seen a few times. This may stem from a read error, because a much larger clone lies one nucleotide away. The chain links TRBV30 to TRBJ1-1; unclear D gene. V was pared by 4 bases and J by 0 bases, with 6 bases between. Germline V lookup: CDR1 GTSNPN, CDR2 SVGIG (reference sequence). This CDR3 region has 12 residues. CDR3 nucleotide sequence: TGTGCCTGGACCTTTTTGAACACTGAAGCTTTCTTT. Translation gives CAWTFLNTEAFF. The entire variable domain, with the rest obtained from reference TRBV30 and TRBJ1-1, is as follows: SQTIHQWPATLVQPVGSPLSLECTVEGTSNPNLYWYRQAAGRGLQLLFYSVGIGQISSEVPQNLSASRPQDRQFILSSKKLLLSDSGFYLCAWTFLNTEAFFGQGTRLTVV.

This clonotype turned up a few times. A much more abundant neighbour one base away suggests this may be a read error. The chain is built from TRBV20-1 and TRBJ2-7; D is uncertain. The CDR3 length is 14 residues. Germline V gives CDR1 DFQATT, CDR2 SNEGSKA (reference sequence). The CDR3 sequence is CSARGPGSGYGQYF. As DNA, the CDR3 is TGCAGTGCTAGAGGTCCCGGCAGTGGGTACGGGCAGTACTTC.

This clonotype was recorded at least ten times. The chain is built from TRBV4-3 and TRBJ1-6; 7 bases are shared with TRBD1. The V and J ends lost 0 bases and 10 bases, in that order; junction bases with no gene match: 6. Germline lookup yields CDR1 LGHNA and CDR2 YSLEER. The CDR3 sequence is 15 residues long. Here the CDR3 DNA reads TGCGCCAGCAGCCAAGATCCCGGACAGGAATCACCCCTCCACTTT. This gives the protein CASSQDPGQESPLHF.

CDR3 region: CASRHSTDTQYF. CDR3 in DNA: TGCGCCAGCAGGCATAGCACAGATACGCAGTATTTT. The J gene is TRBJ2-3, the V gene TRBV5-1; unclear D gene. Trimming took off 5 bases at V and 0 bases at J, with 4 bases between the two ends. Germline V gene sequence: CDR1 SGHRS, CDR2 YFSETQ. The CDR3 extends over 12 amino acids.

The chain is built from TRBV12-3 or TRBV12-4 and TRBJ2-3; perhaps TRBD2 as D (6 bases). This CDR3 is 14 amino acids long. The V end lost 2 bases, the J end lost 5 bases, and 11 bases lay between the germline ends. The CDR3 DNA follows: TGTGCCAGCAGTTTAACGGGAGAAATAGATACGCAGTATTTT. As protein: CASSLTGEIDTQYF.

This clonotype was counted ten times or more. The chain combines TRBV7-8 with TRBJ2-7; a possible D gene is TRBD2 (6 bases). The germline V and J ends were trimmed by 3 bases and 9 bases, with 24 bases remaining between them. This CDR3 contains 16 residues. CDR1 SGHVS and CDR2 FQNEAQ come from the germline V gene. The chain's CDR3 is CASSFAAGQNHSGQYF. The DNA for the CDR3 is TGTGCCAGCAGCTTCGCGGCGGGGCAGAATCACAGCGGGCAGTACTTC.

Worth noting for this clonotype: Since a much larger clone is just one base distant, this may be a read error. The chain links TRBV30 to TRBJ2-7, with 10 bases identical to TRBD1. CDR1 and CDR2 from the germline V gene are GTSNPN and SVGIG (reference sequence). The J segment lost 6 bases and the V segment lost 5 bases, leaving 4 bases of the junction unmatched. This CDR3 has 12 amino acids. CDR3 in DNA: TGTGCCTGGGACAGGGGGCTGTGCGAGCAGTACTTC. It translates to CAWDRGLCEQYF.

On this clonotype: This CDR3 fails to terminate in the conserved phenylalanine or tryptophan, so it likely reflects a read error. This chain uses TRBV29-1 with TRBJ2-5; the match to TRBD1 covers 7 bases. This CDR3 contains 12 residues. Germline loops: CDR1 SQVTM, CDR2 ANQGSEA. CDR3 region: CSVMTGKENQYS. In nucleotides, the CDR3 is TGCAGCGTCATGACAGGGAAAGAGAACCAGTACTCC.

This chain connects TRBV19 to TRBJ2-1, with D possibly matching TRBD1 (5 bases). The CDR3 consists of 14 residues. V was shortened by 3 bases and J by 8 bases, with 14 bases between the two germline ends. From germline, CDR1 is LNHDA and CDR2 SQIVND (reference sequence). The CDR3: CASSIVITGHEQFF. The DNA of the CDR3 is TGTGCCAGTAGTATTGTGATAACAGGCCATGAGCAGTTCTTC.

This clonotype was found many times. This chain joins TRBV4-1 and TRBJ2-1, with TRBD2 identical over 12 bases. Germline V gene data show CDR1 as MGHRA and CDR2 as YSYEKL. The CDR3 is 16 residues long. J was trimmed by 9 bases and V by 4 bases; bases with no gene match: 10. The CDR3 loop reads CASSPRLAGDLGEQFF. DNA for the CDR3: TGCGCCAGCAGCCCCCGACTAGCGGGAGATTTGGGTGAGCAGTTCTTC.

There are many counts of this clonotype. The chain joins TRBV4-1 to TRBJ2-7; D is unresolved. The CDR3 sequence is 14 residues long. Germline CDR1 MGHRA, CDR2 YSYEKL. The V end lost 1 base, the J end lost 2 bases, and 9 bases lay between the germline ends. Here the CDR3 reads CASSQGDGPYEQYF. The DNA for the CDR3 is TGCGCCAGCAGCCAAGGTGACGGACCCTACGAGCAGTACTTC.